The rows below give T cell receptor beta chains drawn from one sample of a study of shared clonotypes between healthy human individuals. Clones were sequenced by immunoSEQ multiplex PCR, and TCRdb holds only the in-frame ones, with some missing. The sample contains about 820,000 clones, nearly 95% of which appear only once. Sequencing used naive CD8+ T cells sorted from blood. Receptor source: a man younger than 45 in good health. CDR3s leave out the opening cysteine and the closing phenylalanine or tryptophan.

j_call,v_call,cdr3_aa
TRBJ2-3,TRBV9,ASSVEEGGSTDTQY
TRBJ2-1,TRBV7-2,ASSLADLYNEQF
TRBJ2-7,TRBV5-1,ASSWGQETYEQY
TRBJ2-7,TRBV11-2,ASRSLRVGYEQY
TRBJ2-1,TRBV4-3,ASSQDRWEGYNEQF
TRBJ2-2,TRBV10-3,AISSAGEGTGELF
TRBJ2-1,TRBV27,ASSLWSSGDEQF
TRBJ2-1,TRBV6-1,ASSLPTEWNEQF
TRBJ1-1,TRBV27,ASSWTGYTEAF
TRBJ2-1,TRBV7-9,ASSPPGGNSYNEQF
TRBJ2-7,TRBV28,ASSLKPGWSSYEQY
TRBJ2-1,TRBV7-8,ASSPLGIAGRSNEQF
TRBJ2-1,TRBV11-2,ASSPLFSQARSYNEQF
TRBJ2-7,TRBV6-1,ASSDYRDEQY
TRBJ2-7,TRBV9,ASSAGGGLQY
TRBJ1-2,TRBV28,SADGYT
TRBJ1-5,TRBV6-5,ASRQFSNQPQH
TRBJ2-7,TRBV2,ASGKSSYEQY
TRBJ2-3,TRBV6-4,ASSDFSGRATDTQY
TRBJ2-2,TRBV4-3,ASSQGSFPNTGELF
TRBJ1-1,TRBV27,ASSLLDSYNTEAF
TRBJ1-5,TRBV6-6,ASSYYSNQPQH
TRBJ2-1,TRBV28,ASSLWDNEQF
TRBJ2-7,TRBV28,ASSLLYREGSYEQY
TRBJ2-1,TRBV11-2,ASRLQALAGGPLNEQF
TRBJ2-2,TRBV7-9,ASSFAGELF
TRBJ2-7,TRBV2,ASSELGPLYEQY
TRBJ2-5,TRBV28,ASGLRGTGTKETQY
TRBJ2-7,TRBV19,ASRRTGGYYEQY
TRBJ2-4,TRBV4-3,ASSQDKRGGIQY
TRBJ2-7,TRBV4-2,ATRDRGSGEQY
TRBJ2-2,TRBV9,ASGIPGQNDGWGQTGELF
TRBJ2-7,TRBV6-6,ASSYSVRGSYEQY
TRBJ1-1,TRBV5-6,ASSLVGQVGFEAF
TRBJ2-1,TRBV14,ASSQELPGNEQF
TRBJ2-1,TRBV11-3,ASSSTSGLSYNEQF
TRBJ2-7,TRBV6-5,ASSSVGDNYEQY
TRBJ2-3,TRBV9,ASSVVGGLGARASTDTQY
TRBJ2-7,TRBV30,AWSVRHYEQY
TRBJ1-1,TRBV7-3,ASSRYSSGTEAF
TRBJ2-7,TRBV11-2,ASSPSSYEQY
TRBJ2-1,TRBV18,ASSPPTGGARTNEQF
TRBJ1-2,TRBV28,ASSLWTDNYGYT
TRBJ1-1,TRBV28,ASSPGLNTEAF
TRBJ1-3,TRBV12-5,ASGTGGFGNTIY
TRBJ2-3,TRBV9,ASSAGGKTSTQY
TRBJ2-5,TRBV7-2,ASSLGGLADPQETQY
TRBJ2-2,TRBV10-3,AISERLAGGNGGELF
TRBJ2-1,TRBV13,ASSLVFRDFSYNEQF
TRBJ1-1,TRBV27,ASSPTTKRHTEAF
TRBJ1-3,TRBV6-1,ASSEAHPGNTIY
TRBJ2-7,TRBV7-9,ASSSPTDPLYEQY